This T cell receptor beta chain was recorded in a study of cytomegalovirus exposure and HLA in healthy donors. Study background: A preliminary data release comprised tens of millions of unique TCRs obtained from HLA-typed donors.

The trim removed 0 bases at V and 8 bases at J, leaving 3 bases unmatched. The CDR3 sequence is 13 residues long. The germline gives CDR1 MNHEY, CDR2 SVGAGI. Despite likely unrecorded immune exposures, the donors were nominally healthy at the time of sampling. Regarding this clone: Its antigen is unidentified.

General observations from the study: Per a later analysis, roughly 17,000 TCR beta sequences showed association with HLA alleles at 0.05 false discovery rate. A missense DCLRE1C variant was associated with V- and J-gene trimming of TCR beta chains in a later analysis, and an independent cohort replicated the association.

A multiplex PCR was run with 60 Vbeta primers and 13 Jbeta primers. This table comes from immunoSEQ multiplex PCR, and its TCRdb copy is limited to in-frame clones, with some not included. Found here are about 100,000 clones, more than 60% of them singletons; the top ten hold 4% to 5.5%. V gene TRBV6-5 combines with J gene TRBJ2-7; 8 nucleotides line up with TRBD1. This TCR came from a woman aged 18-29 years in good health and CMV-seropositive. Material for sequencing was PBMCs. The CDR3 DNA follows: TGTGCCAGCAGTTACTCGAGACAGGGGAAGCAGTACTTC. Its protein is CASSYSRQGKQYF.